This T cell receptor (beta chain) is from a study of blood T cell repertoires in COVID-19. About the research overall: Material from acute and convalescent COVID-19 was sourced from the United States, Italy and Spain.

Assay used: immunoSEQ multiplex PCR; TCRdb lists only in-frame clones, some missing. The table has over 250,000 clones, 83% seen once. J was trimmed by 7 bases and V by 2 bases; bases with no gene match: 8. CDR1 is MNHEY and CDR2 is SVGAGI in the germline V gene. The CDR3 totals 16 residues. This chain links TRBV6-5 with TRBJ2-4; 10 bases are a match to TRBD2. The sample consisted of peripheral blood. The TCR comes from a woman between 45 and 60 years old who had recovered from COVID-19. The CDR3 reads CASSYLSSGSTNIQYF. For the CDR3, the DNA is TGTGCCAGCAGTTACCTTTCTAGCGGGAGCACGAACATTCAGTACTTC.